Sequencing of this T cell receptor (beta chain) was carried out in a study of tumour-infiltrating T cells in Burkitt lymphoma. Study details: Survival, overall and progression-free, tracked with productive clonality.

Produced via immunoSEQ multiplex PCR; TCRdb's table is partial and in-frame only. The sample lists thousands of clones, over 65% occurring once. The sequence was obtained from a human donor with diffuse large B-cell lymphoma. Sequencing input: tumor tissue.

CDR3 sequence reads: CASRSNTGPGNYGYTF. DNA for the CDR3: TGCGCCAGCAGGTCAAATACAGGCCCCGGTAACTATGGCTACACCTTC. The chain employs TRBV5-1 and TRBJ1-2; perhaps TRBD1 as D (5 bases). The CDR3 loop spans 16 amino acids. V lost 5 bases, J lost 1 base, and 18 bases lay in between. Per the germline V gene, CDR1 is SGHRS and CDR2 is YFSETQ.